Included here is one TCR beta chain sequence, with context. Its matching antigen is unknown. This sample stems from a study of shared clonotypes between healthy human individuals. In the study overall: A donor's plate count was three for CD4 naive and three for CD4 memory; CD8 naive had two and CD8 memory one.

A deep-level run was used for the assay. Sequencing was performed with immunoSEQ multiplex PCR; in TCRdb, only in-frame clones are kept and a portion is missing. This table has over 700,000 clones, approximately 72% appearing once. General study points: Memory subsets generally showed lower estimated richness than naive subsets. Rarefaction curves obtained for sorted subsets showed sequencing incomplete despite large depth.

The TCR sequence derives from a young woman in good health. Sequencing was performed on memory CD4+ T cells sorted from blood. Subset specified: CD45RA-negative fraction.

This CDR3 reads CASSLVTSRTVQYF. The CDR3 region has the DNA TGTGCCAGCAGCTTGGTCACTAGCAGAACGGTGCAGTACTTC. V is TRBV5-6 and J is TRBJ2-7, with D perhaps TRBD2 (6 bases). The ends were cut back, 0 bases at V and 9 bases at J, with 16 bases in the middle. Germline CDR1 reads SGHDT; CDR2 reads YYEEEE. This CDR3 spans 14 amino acids.